This entry lists 19 T cell receptor beta chains sequenced from one sample in a study of cytomegalovirus exposure and HLA in healthy donors. PCR amplification relied on 60 Vbeta primers (plus 13 Jbeta primers). Assay used: immunoSEQ multiplex PCR; TCRdb lists only in-frame clones, some missing. Of around 120,000 clones listed, over 60% are singletons. What was sequenced was PBMCs. The receptors were gathered from a woman aged 25-40 years in good health and CMV-seropositive.

Regarding this clone: The junction departs from germline at one end; a sequencing error may be responsible. This chain links TRBV19 with TRBJ1-2; 7 bases fit TRBD1. The CDR3 loop spans 12 amino acids. Germline lookup yields CDR1 LNHDA and CDR2 SQIVND (reference sequence). The chain's CDR3 is CTSSHRDRGYTF. The CDR3 DNA sequence: TGTACCAGTAGCCACCGGGACAGAGGCTACACCTTC.

V is TRBV4-1 and J is TRBJ1-5, with a tentative D call TRBD1 (5 bases). CDR1 is MGHRA, CDR2 YSYEKL, per germline. This CDR3 is 21 amino acids long. Trimming took 3 bases from V and 3 from J, leaving 30 bases between them. As DNA, the CDR3 is TGCGCCAGCAGCCACGGGGGGATTACAGACAGTAACACTGCCCTCAATCAGCCCCAGCATTTT. It codes for CASSHGGITDSNTALNQPQHF.

V and J are TRBV7-9 and TRBJ1-4; a weak D match, TRBD1 (6 bases). Trimming pared 1 base from V and 5 bases from J, leaving 11 bases between. Germline loops: CDR1 SEHNR, CDR2 FQNEAQ (reference sequence). This CDR3 is built from 15 residues. The chain's CDR3 is CASSLGQAVNEKLFF. In nucleotides, the CDR3 is TGTGCCAGCAGCTTAGGACAGGCGGTGAATGAAAAACTGTTTTTT.

A word on this clone: One junction end does not reproduce the germline sequence, and a read error may be involved. V gene TRBV7-9 combines with J gene TRBJ2-3; D uncertain. The germline CDR1 and CDR2 sequences are SEHNR and FQNEAQ (reference sequence). The CDR3 spans 13 residues. The CDR3 is CSSSPLSTDTQYF. The CDR3 nucleotides are TGTTCCAGCAGCCCTCTGAGCACAGATACGCAGTATTTT.

In regard to this clone: Other DNA variants within this sample encode the same CDR3. The V call is TRBV5-5, the J call TRBJ2-5, with 11 bases aligning to TRBD2. CDR1 and CDR2 (germline): SGHKS, YYEKEE (reference sequence). The CDR3 is made up of 16 amino acids. The V and J ends lost 0 bases and 2 bases, in that order; junction bases with no gene match: 3. Written as DNA, the CDR3 is TGTGCCAGCAGCTTGGCCGTAGCGGGGGGGCAAGAGACCCAGTACTTC. This codes for CASSLAVAGGQETQYF.

The CDR3 loop reads CASRQFDRVAGELFF. CDR3 DNA sequence: TGTGCCAGCAGACAATTCGACAGGGTCGCCGGGGAGCTGTTTTTT. The chain uses TRBV2 and TRBJ2-2, with TRBD1 matching 7 bases. Germline CDR1 and CDR2: SNHLY and FYNNEI. CDR3 length: 15 residues. V shed 6 bases and J 6 bases; nucleotides not matched to a gene: 10.

The chain recombines TRBV10-3 with TRBJ2-3, with 7 bases that match TRBD1. Germline CDR1 and CDR2: ENHRY and SYGVKD. With V trimmed by 5 bases and J by 0 bases, 5 bases remained unmatched. This CDR3 is 15 amino acids long. The CDR3 is CAISQGQPSTDTQYF. In DNA form, the CDR3 reads TGTGCCATCAGTCAGGGACAGCCTAGCACAGATACGCAGTATTTT.

The chain employs TRBV7-6 and TRBJ2-2, with D maybe TRBD1 (5 bases). Trimming removed 5 bases from V and 8 bases from J, with 15 bases in between. Looked up from germline, CDR1 is SGHVS and CDR2 is FNYEAQ. This CDR3 contains 14 residues. The CDR3 coding sequence is TGTGCCAGCAGCCCGAAGACAGTTTTGGGGGAGCTGTTTTTT. Translation gives CASSPKTVLGELFF.

The chain links TRBV6-1 to TRBJ2-3; 12 nucleotides align to TRBD2. This CDR3 region has 20 residues. Germline trimming cut 1 base from V and 1 base from J; bases unmatched to any gene: 12. CDR1 and CDR2 (germline): MNHNS, SASEGT. The CDR3 coding sequence is TGTGCCAGCAGTGAAGGTGGTTCGGCACTAGCGGGGGGAGGCACAGATACGCAGTATTTT. Protein product: CASSEGGSALAGGGTDTQYF.

The chain joins TRBV6-1 to TRBJ2-5; TRBD2 matches at 7 bases. TRBJ2-7 explains the end of the DNA better; the J call may be wrong. The CDR3 contains 14 residues. Germline CDR1 MNHNS, CDR2 SASEGT. In DNA form, the CDR3 reads TGTGCCAGCAGGCCGGGGGGTAGTGAGTACGAGCAGTACTTC. Amino acids: CASRPGGSEYEQYF.

The chain carries TRBV4-1 and TRBJ2-2; TRBD1 might be the D (6 bases). V was clipped by 0 bases and J by 3 bases, with 11 bases between them. The CDR3 runs to 16 residues. Germline CDR1 reads MGHRA; CDR2 reads YSYEKL. The CDR3 region is CASSQEWTEDTGELFF. The CDR3 nucleotides are TGCGCCAGCAGCCAAGAATGGACAGAGGACACCGGGGAGCTGTTTTTT.

The chain has TRBV2 and TRBJ1-1, with TRBD1 matching 7 bases. V lost 7 bases, J lost 1 base, and 3 bases stayed unmatched. CDR1 and CDR2 from the germline V gene are SNHLY and FYNNEI. CDR3 length equals 13 residues. The CDR3 protein is CASKRTGNTEAFF. CDR3 sequence (DNA): TGTGCCAGCAAGAGGACAGGGAACACTGAAGCTTTCTTT.

This chain links TRBV6-1 with TRBJ2-5, with TRBD2 matching 8 bases. V trimming: 4 bases; J trimming: 1 base; junction bases outside the gene matches: 5. CDR3 length equals 15 residues. CDR1 and CDR2 (germline): MNHNS, SASEGT. The CDR3 DNA reads as TGTGCCAGCAGTGTCTTAGCGGGGTCCCAAGAGACCCAGTACTTC. Its protein product is CASSVLAGSQETQYF.

The rearrangement joins TRBV19 to TRBJ1-5, with D possibly TRBD1 on 5 matching bases. CDR3 length: 16 amino acids. Trimming took 5 bases from V and 1 from J, leaving 15 bases between them. Germline lookup yields CDR1 LNHDA and CDR2 SQIVND (reference sequence). The CDR3 sequence is CASSGAQPGSNQPQHF. The CDR3, as DNA: TGTGCCAGTAGTGGGGCACAACCCGGCAGCAATCAGCCCCAGCATTTT. Filled out from reference TRBV19 and TRBJ1-5, the complete variable domain reads DGGITQSPKYLFRKEGQNVTLSCEQNLNHDAMYWYRQDPGQGLRLIYYSQIVNDFQKGDIAEGYSVSREKKESFPLTVTSAQKNPTAFYLCASSGAQPGSNQPQHFGDGTRLSIL.

This clone was picked up a small number of times. The J gene is TRBJ1-2, the V gene TRBV27; 9 bases agree with TRBD1. The CDR3 is 12 amino acids. Per the germline V gene, CDR1 is MNHEY and CDR2 is SMNVEV (reference sequence). V lost 9 bases and J lost 7; bases outside the gene matches: 6. As DNA, the CDR3 is TGTGCCAGGAAACAGGGGGCCGGTGGCTACACCTTC. Residues: CARKQGAGGYTF.

This clone was seen a handful of times. The gene calls are TRBV12-5 and TRBJ2-5; TRBD1 matches at 7 bases. This CDR3 spans 15 amino acids. CDR1 LGHNT and CDR2 FRNRAP come from the germline V gene. With V trimmed by 3 bases and J by 2 bases, 6 bases remained unmatched. The CDR3 loop is CASGLGTALQETQYF. CDR3 bases: TGTGCTAGTGGTTTAGGGACAGCACTTCAAGAGACCCAGTACTTC.

The J gene is TRBJ2-1, the V gene TRBV13; TRBD2 is a possible D gene (5 bases). CDR3 length: 14 amino acids. Trimming stripped 0 bases from V and 9 bases from J, with 12 bases between. Per germline, CDR1 PRHDT and CDR2 FYEKMQ (reference sequence). In DNA, the CDR3 is TGTGCCAGCAGCTTAGGTGTTAGCCGGGGTGAGCAGTTCTTC. As protein: CASSLGVSRGEQFF.

The sample holds a few counts of this clone. The gene calls are TRBV5-1 and TRBJ1-6; 10 nucleotides match TRBD1. Germline loops: CDR1 SGHRS, CDR2 YFSETQ. The V gene end was trimmed by 5 bases and the J gene end by 9 bases; junction bases not matched to a gene: 20. The CDR3 extends over 19 amino acids. CDR3 region: CASRAFPRDRGIQGSPLHF. The DNA of the CDR3 is TGCGCCAGCAGAGCTTTTCCCCGGGACAGGGGTATTCAAGGTTCACCCCTCCACTTT. Full variable domain (missing parts from reference TRBV5-1 and TRBJ1-6): KAGVTQTPRYLIKTRGQQVTLSCSPISGHRSVSWYQQTPGQGLQFLFEYFSETQRNKGNFPGRFSGRQFSNSRSEMNVSTLELGDSALYLCASRAFPRDRGIQGSPLHFGNGTRLTVT.

The chain uses TRBV5-4 and TRBJ2-2; 8 positions agree with TRBD2. The CDR3 totals 13 residues. V lost 7 bases and J lost 7; bases outside the gene matches: 6. Germline CDR1 SGHNT, CDR2 YYREEE (reference sequence). CDR3 sequence: CASRRGESGELFF. The CDR3 DNA is TGTGCCAGCCGGCGGGGGGAGAGCGGGGAGCTGTTTTTT.